The 28 T cell receptor beta chains below were found in one sample sequenced in a study of OX40 agonist ivuxolimab in advanced cancers. Sequencing used immunoSEQ multiplex PCR; TCRdb keeps in-frame clones, though not all of them. The sample consists of about 60,000 clones, 84% of them appearing once. The sequences come from CD4+ or CD8+ T cells sorted from blood, collected in a trial of the OX40 agonist ivuxolimab. The receptors originated from an adult with an advanced solid tumor such as melanoma, head and neck, liver or kidney cancer.

The rearrangement uses TRBV11-2 and TRBJ2-5, with D unclear. The CDR3 is 13 residues long. Germline V gene sequence: CDR1 SGHAT, CDR2 FQNNGV. V was shortened by 0 bases and J by 4 bases, with 6 bases between the two germline ends. The CDR3 nucleotides are TGTGCCAGCAGCTTAGAATGGAGAGAGACCCAGTACTTC. Protein: CASSLEWRETQYF. Full variable domain (rest looked up from reference TRBV11-2 and TRBJ2-5): EAGVAQSPRYKIIEKRQSVAFWCNPISGHATLYWYQQILGQGPKLLIQFQNNGVVDDSQLPKDRFSAERLKGVDSTLKIQPAKLEDSAVYLCASSLEWRETQYFGPGTRLLVL.

The rearrangement links TRBV5-1 to TRBJ2-1, with TRBD2 matching 10 bases. Germline-derived CDR1 and CDR2 are SGHRS and YFSETQ. This CDR3 has 17 residues. V lost 5 bases and J lost 0; bases outside the gene matches: 8. The CDR3 DNA follows: TGCGCCAGCAGTGAGCTAGCGGGGGACCCCTCCTACAATGAGCAGTTCTTC. Protein sequence: CASSELAGDPSYNEQFF.

The V and J genes are TRBV4-2 and TRBJ2-5; perhaps TRBD1 as D (6 bases). The CDR3 totals 14 residues. V was clipped by 5 bases and J by 5 bases, with 15 bases between them. Germline loops: CDR1 LGHNA, CDR2 YNFKEQ. The CDR3 DNA follows: TGTGCCAGCAGCGAGGGGCAGGGGTGGGAGACCCAGTACTTC. Its translation: CASSEGQGWETQYF.

The CDR3 nucleotides read TGTGCCAGTAGGGCCCGGTCTAATGAAAAACTGTTTTTT. As protein: CASRARSNEKLFF. This chain links TRBV19 with TRBJ1-4; D gene ambiguous. Germline CDR1 and CDR2: LNHDA and SQIVND (reference sequence). Trimming took off 6 bases at V and 3 bases at J, with 8 bases between the two ends. This CDR3 is built from 13 residues. The whole variable domain, remainder taken from reference TRBV19 and TRBJ1-4, is DGGITQSPKYLFRKEGQNVTLSCEQNLNHDAMYWYRQDPGQGLRLIYYSQIVNDFQKGDIAEGYSVSREKKESFPLTVTSAQKNPTAFYLCASRARSNEKLFFGSGTQLSVL.

CDR3 amino acids: CASSHRQGSNYGYTF. The CDR3 DNA reads as TGTGCCAGCAGCCATCGACAGGGTTCTAACTATGGCTACACCTTC. The chain links TRBV13 to TRBJ1-2, with 7 positions matching TRBD1. V lost 5 bases to trimming and J lost 0 bases; unmatched junction nucleotides: 6. CDR3 length: 15 amino acids. Germline CDR1 is PRHDT and CDR2 is FYEKMQ (reference sequence).

The chain links TRBV4-1 to TRBJ1-1; TRBD1 agrees at 12 bases. Per germline, CDR1 MGHRA and CDR2 YSYEKL. V was pared by 1 base and J by 4 bases, with 10 bases of the junction left unmatched. This CDR3 is 18 amino acids long. The CDR3 DNA sequence: TGCGCCAGCAGCCAAGGGCTCGGGACAGGGGGCGAGGGCACTGAAGCTTTCTTT. It is translated as CASSQGLGTGGEGTEAFF.

CDR3 bases: TGCGCCAGCAGCCAGGCGAGGACAGGGGCAGATACGCAGTATTTT. Its protein product is CASSQARTGADTQYF. The rearrangement joins TRBV4-3 to TRBJ2-3; TRBD1 agrees at 9 bases. Trimming cost V 3 bases and J 4 bases; bases outside gene matches: 5. The CDR3 covers 15 residues. CDR1 is LGHNA, CDR2 YSLEER, per germline.

The V call is TRBV28, the J call TRBJ1-5; no clear D. Trimming pared 1 base from V and 6 bases from J, leaving 16 bases between. The CDR3 covers 16 residues. CDR1 is MDHEN and CDR2 is SYDVKM in the germline V gene. CDR3: CASSLYLALNPQPQHF. The CDR3 bases are TGTGCCAGCAGTTTATACCTCGCCCTGAATCCTCAGCCCCAGCATTTT.

The rearrangement links TRBV4-1 to TRBJ2-7, with 7 bases aligning to TRBD1. The V segment lost 0 bases and the J segment 3 bases; nucleotides outside the gene matches: 5. The CDR3 consists of 15 residues. Germline V gene sequence: CDR1 MGHRA, CDR2 YSYEKL. The chain's CDR3 is CASSQDARQGYEQYF. The CDR3 DNA is TGCGCCAGCAGCCAAGATGCCCGACAGGGCTACGAGCAGTACTTC.

V is TRBV29-1 and J is TRBJ2-7, with D perhaps matching TRBD2 (6 bases). Germline V gene sequence: CDR1 SQVTM, CDR2 ANQGSEA. The ends were cut back, 7 bases at V and 2 bases at J, with 12 bases in the middle. The CDR3 loop spans 12 amino acids. CDR3 loop: CSAGLSPYEQYF. The CDR3 nucleotides are TGCAGCGCGGGACTCTCACCCTACGAGCAGTACTTC.

The V call is TRBV6-5, the J call TRBJ2-5; D possibly corresponds to TRBD1 (6 bases). This CDR3 has 16 amino acids. Germline loops: CDR1 MNHEY, CDR2 SVGAGI. V lost 2 bases to trimming and J lost 5 bases, with 18 bases between them. This CDR3 is CASSYTQGTLGETQYF. CDR3 DNA: TGTGCCAGCAGTTACACCCAGGGGACACTTGGGGAGACCCAGTACTTC.

V and J are TRBV7-8 and TRBJ2-7; D is possibly TRBD1 (5 bases). The V end lost 4 bases, the J end lost 5 bases, and 9 bases lay between the germline ends. CDR3 length: 12 amino acids. From germline, CDR1 is SGHVS and CDR2 FQNEAQ. The CDR3 here is CASSSQGNEQYF. The CDR3 coding sequence is TGTGCCAGCAGCTCCCAGGGTAACGAGCAGTACTTC.

J is TRBJ2-5 and V is TRBV29-1, with 8 bases aligning to TRBD1. Germline V CDR1 and CDR2: SQVTM, ANQGSEA. This CDR3 spans 14 amino acids. V lost 4 bases to trimming and J lost 5 bases; unmatched junction nucleotides: 9. The CDR3 reads CSVVAGGSGETQYF. Here the CDR3 DNA reads TGCAGCGTTGTTGCAGGGGGCAGCGGGGAGACCCAGTACTTC.

J is TRBJ1-5 and V is TRBV6-5; maybe TRBD1 (6 bases). Germline values: CDR1 MNHEY, CDR2 SVGAGI. The CDR3 covers 15 residues. Trimming removed 6 bases from V and 7 bases from J, with 19 bases in between. In DNA form, the CDR3 reads TGTGCCAGCAGCCCGGCGGCAGGGGTTGGGCAGCCCCAGCATTTT. Translation gives CASSPAAGVGQPQHF.

This clone occurred once. This chain uses TRBV30 with TRBJ1-4; 7 nucleotides match TRBD1. The CDR3 totals 15 residues. Germline assignment: CDR1 GTSNPN and CDR2 SVGIG (reference sequence). After removal of 2 bases from V and 7 bases from J, the junction contained 10 bases not matched to a gene. The CDR3 sequence is CAWSSGAGGIEKLFF. The CDR3 bases are TGTGCCTGGAGTTCAGGGGCAGGGGGTATTGAAAAACTGTTTTTT. The complete variable domain, with remaining parts taken from reference TRBV30 and TRBJ1-4, reads SQTIHQWPATLVQPVGSPLSLECTVEGTSNPNLYWYRQAAGRGLQLLFYSVGIGQISSEVPQNLSASRPQDRQFILSSKKLLLSDSGFYLCAWSSGAGGIEKLFFGSGTQLSVL.

The rearrangement uses TRBV15 and TRBJ2-1; maybe TRBD2 (5 bases). The V gene's germline CDR1 is LNHNV and CDR2 YYDKDF (reference sequence). V shed 0 bases and J shed 9 bases, with 15 bases lying between them. The CDR3 length is 15 residues. The chain's CDR3 is CATSRDREETAEQFF. CDR3 nucleotides: TGTGCCACCAGCAGAGACCGGGAAGAGACGGCTGAGCAGTTCTTC.

V gene TRBV2 combines with J gene TRBJ2-5; 7 bases fit TRBD2. TRBJ2-7 matches the DNA end more closely, so the J call is doubtful. The CDR3 sequence is 14 residues long. Germline-derived CDR1 and CDR2 are SNHLY and FYNNEI. CDR3 region: CATLKGGMHYEQYF. The CDR3 DNA reads as TGTGCCACCCTTAAGGGAGGGATGCACTACGAGCAGTACTTC.

The J gene is TRBJ2-5, the V gene TRBV5-4; 7 positions agree with TRBD2. Per germline, CDR1 SGHNT and CDR2 YYREEE (reference sequence). The CDR3 extends over 14 amino acids. With V trimmed by 5 bases and J by 5 bases, 9 bases remained unmatched. CDR3 nucleotide sequence: TGTGCCAGCAGGGGGAGGAGGGAGGGCGAGACCCAGTACTTC. It specifies CASRGRREGETQYF.

This clone appeared once. V gene TRBV10-3 combines with J gene TRBJ2-2; 16 nucleotides align to TRBD2. The CDR3 loop spans 17 amino acids. V gave up 7 bases and J gave up 2 bases; unmatched junction bases: 4. Germline values: CDR1 ENHRY, CDR2 SYGVKD. DNA of the CDR3: TGTGCCATCACTGGGACTAGCGGGGGGGCTAACACCGGGGAGCTGTTTTTT. It encodes CAITGTSGGANTGELFF.

CDR3 residues: CASSKTAGGTEAFF. The CDR3 DNA is TGCGCCAGCAGCAAGACAGCGGGCGGCACTGAAGCTTTCTTT. The gene calls are TRBV5-1 and TRBJ1-1, with D tentatively TRBD1 (5 bases). Germline V gene lookup returns CDR1 SGHRS and CDR2 YFSETQ. This CDR3 has 14 amino acids. Trimming cost V 4 bases and J 4 bases, with 14 bases left between them. The full variable domain, completed using reference TRBV5-1 and TRBJ1-1, is KAGVTQTPRYLIKTRGQQVTLSCSPISGHRSVSWYQQTPGQGLQFLFEYFSETQRNKGNFPGRFSGRQFSNSRSEMNVSTLELGDSALYLCASSKTAGGTEAFFGQGTRLTVV.

The chain recombines TRBV7-9 with TRBJ2-1; 8 bases are shared with TRBD2. Losses at the gene ends were 1 base for V and 7 bases for J; bases not matched to a gene: 12. Germline CDR1 and CDR2: SEHNR and FQNEAQ (reference sequence). The CDR3 consists of 17 residues. The CDR3 DNA reads as TGTGCCAGCAGCTTAGGTATCGCGGGGGGTGTGGAAAATGAGCAGTTCTTC. It is translated as CASSLGIAGGVENEQFF.

The V call is TRBV5-4, the J call TRBJ2-3; weak D call: TRBD2 (5 bases). The CDR3 runs to 15 residues. With 4 bases removed from V and 2 bases from J, the gap between germline ends came to 14 bases. Per the germline V gene, CDR1 is SGHNT and CDR2 is YYREEE (reference sequence). CDR3: CASSERVGPTDTQYF. Written as DNA, the CDR3 is TGTGCCAGCAGCGAGAGGGTTGGGCCCACAGATACGCAGTATTTT.

This chain uses TRBV6-5 with TRBJ2-7; D gene ambiguous. The CDR3 is 13 residues long. Trimming left V 4 bases short and J 1 base short, with 8 bases between. CDR1 is MNHEY and CDR2 is SVGAGI in the germline V gene. The CDR3 DNA sequence: TGTGCCAGCAGTTTCGGTGATTCCTACGAGCAGTACTTC. Amino acid sequence: CASSFGDSYEQYF.

J is TRBJ2-2 and V is TRBV2, with D perhaps TRBD2 (7 bases). The CDR3 is 13 residues long. V lost 7 bases, J lost 7 bases, and 13 bases lay in between. The germline gives CDR1 SNHLY, CDR2 FYNNEI. The CDR3 loop is CASNGGGGGELFF. The CDR3 region has the DNA TGTGCCAGCAATGGGGGAGGGGGCGGGGAGCTGTTTTTT.

This chain uses TRBV27 with TRBJ1-4, with D possibly matching TRBD1 (6 bases). Germline V gene data show CDR1 as MNHEY and CDR2 as SMNVEV (reference sequence). Trimming pared 6 bases from V and 3 bases from J, leaving 14 bases between. The length of the CDR3 is 15 residues. CDR3 sequence reads: CASRNGDISNEKLFF. The CDR3, as DNA: TGTGCCAGCAGAAATGGGGACATCTCTAATGAAAAACTGTTTTTT.

This CDR3 reads CASNPAVQETQYF. For the CDR3, the DNA is TGTGCCAGCAATCCCGCGGTGCAAGAGACCCAGTACTTC. The chain couples TRBV6-5 to TRBJ2-5, with D hard to call. The CDR3 contains 13 residues. Germline V lookup: CDR1 MNHEY, CDR2 SVGAGI. V was cut by 7 bases and J by 2 bases, with 11 bases left in between.

The genes are TRBV2 and TRBJ2-7, with D perhaps matching TRBD2 (6 bases). Trimming took 7 bases from V and 7 from J, leaving 14 bases between them. Germline V gives CDR1 SNHLY, CDR2 FYNNEI. The CDR3 runs to 12 residues. The CDR3 spells CASTRTRGEQYF. In DNA form, the CDR3 reads TGTGCCAGCACTAGGACGCGGGGAGAGCAGTACTTC. Looking up the rest from reference TRBV2 and TRBJ2-7 gives the full variable domain: EPEVTQTPSHQVTQMGQEVILRCVPISNHLYFYWYRQILGQKVEFLVSFYNNEISEKSEIFDDQFSVERPDGSNFTLKIRSTKLEDSAMYFCASTRTRGEQYFGPGTRLTVT.

The genes are TRBV29-1 and TRBJ2-5; the D is unclear. In germline, CDR1 is SQVTM, CDR2 ANQGSEA. The CDR3 extends over 13 amino acids. V shed 5 bases and J shed 0 bases, with 10 bases lying between them. The CDR3 loop reads CSVSLSDQETQYF. The CDR3 DNA follows: TGCAGCGTTTCCCTATCCGACCAAGAGACCCAGTACTTC.